The 10 T cell receptor beta chains reported below all come from one sample, sequenced in a study of blood T cell repertoires in COVID-19. Measured with immunoSEQ multiplex PCR; TCRdb has only the in-frame clones, and not every one. The sample has roughly 180,000 clones, roughly 76% seen once. Sequences were obtained from peripheral blood. All receptors derive from a woman in her 40s with COVID-19, enrolled during active disease.

V usage is TRBV30 and J usage is TRBJ2-3; 9 positions agree with TRBD1. V lost 0 bases and J lost 2; bases outside the gene matches: 3. The CDR3 sequence is 15 residues long. CDR1 is GTSNPN and CDR2 is SVGIG in the germline V gene (reference sequence). DNA for the CDR3: TGTGCCTGGAGTGTACAGGGGGCCCACACAGATACGCAGTATTTT. This gives the protein CAWSVQGAHTDTQYF.

The chain employs TRBV15 and TRBJ2-7, with D unresolved. The V end was cut by 0 bases, the J end by 3 bases, with 6 bases between. The germline V gene encodes CDR1 LNHNV and CDR2 YYDKDF (reference sequence). The CDR3 consists of 13 residues. In nucleotides, the CDR3 is TGTGCCACCAGCAGAGATCTTCTCTACGAGCAGTACTTC. It yields the protein CATSRDLLYEQYF.

This clone was seen many times. The V call is TRBV19, the J call TRBJ1-5; D may be TRBD1 (5 bases). Germline V gene data show CDR1 as LNHDA and CDR2 as SQIVND (reference sequence). The CDR3 has 16 amino acids. With 4 bases removed from V and 7 bases from J, the gap between germline ends came to 20 bases. The DNA of the CDR3 is TGTGCCAGTAGTACCCTGACAAGGGGCAATGGACAGCCCCAGCATTTT. Translation gives CASSTLTRGNGQPQHF.

This rearrangement joins TRBV10-3 to TRBJ1-5; D is uncertain. The germline CDR1 and CDR2 sequences are ENHRY and SYGVKD. CDR3 length: 14 residues. Trimming removed 5 bases at V and 1 base at J, with 9 bases between. DNA of the CDR3: TGTGCCATCAGTACCGGTGCGAGCAATCAGCCCCAGCATTTT. It yields the protein CAISTGASNQPQHF.

This clone appeared once. The chain employs TRBV7-3 and TRBJ1-2, with 9 bases fitting TRBD1. V was clipped by 4 bases and J by 7 bases; unmatched bases: 10. CDR1 and CDR2 from the germline V gene are SGHTA and FQGTGA. The CDR3 is 15 amino acids. For the CDR3, the DNA is TGTGCCAGCAGCTCGCAAAGACAGGGGGGAACTGGCTACACCTTC. Translation: CASSSQRQGGTGYTF.

The chain is built from TRBV25-1 and TRBJ2-3; the match to TRBD2 covers 13 bases. CDR1 and CDR2 from the germline V gene are MGHDK and SYGVNS. The CDR3 is 15 amino acids. Unmatched junction bases numbered 6, after V lost 6 bases and J lost 6 bases. The CDR3, as DNA: TGTGCCAGCAGCACGCGGACTAGCGGGAGTGATACGCAGTATTTT. This sequence encodes CASSTRTSGSDTQYF. Full variable domain (outside the CDR3, taken from reference TRBV25-1 and TRBJ2-3): EADIYQTPRYLVIGTGKKITLECSQTMGHDKMYWYQQDPGMELHLIHYSYGVNSTEKGDLSSESTVSRIRTEHFPLTLESARPSHTSQYLCASSTRTSGSDTQYFGPGTRLTVL.

DNA for the CDR3: TGCGCCAGCAGCTTAGGCCCGGCGGCTAACTATGGCTACACCTTC. This translates into CASSLGPAANYGYTF. This sequence joins TRBV5-1 and TRBJ1-2; no firm D call. Germline V gives CDR1 SGHRS, CDR2 YFSETQ. The V end was cut by 2 bases, the J end by 0 bases, with 11 bases between. The CDR3 has 15 residues.

The V and J genes are TRBV7-3 and TRBJ2-7, with D perhaps matching TRBD1 (6 bases). The CDR3 consists of 13 residues. CDR1 is SGHTA and CDR2 is FQGTGA in the germline V gene. V shed 0 bases and J shed 3 bases, with 6 bases lying between them. The CDR3 loop is CASSLTGGYEQYV. Here the CDR3 DNA reads TGTGCCAGCAGCTTAACAGGGGGCTACGAGCAGTACGTC.

CDR3 loop: CASSEGTLPSGADTQYF. CDR3 coding DNA: TGTGCCAGCAGTGAAGGGACTCTCCCTAGCGGGGCAGATACGCAGTATTTT. This rearrangement joins TRBV6-1 to TRBJ2-3; TRBD2 matches at 9 bases. CDR1 and CDR2 from the germline V gene are MNHNS and SASEGT. The V and J ends lost 1 base and 4 bases, in that order; junction bases with no gene match: 9. This CDR3 has 17 amino acids.

V gene TRBV5-4 combines with J gene TRBJ2-1, with 9 bases identical to TRBD1. J gave up 8 bases and V 4 bases, and 10 bases lay outside the gene matches. The germline CDR1 and CDR2 sequences are SGHNT and YYREEE (reference sequence). The CDR3 covers 15 residues. The CDR3 DNA is TGTGCCAGCAGCCTAGACAGGGGGAAGCTAGATGAGCAGTTCTTC. The encoded protein is CASSLDRGKLDEQFF.